Below, 9 T cell receptor beta chains from the same sample are listed, as sequenced in a study of cytomegalovirus exposure and HLA in healthy donors. PCR amplification relied on 60 Vbeta primers (plus 13 Jbeta primers). Some clones are missing from TCRdb's copy, which holds only in-frame ones; the method was immunoSEQ multiplex PCR. The data show some 160,000 clones, about 86% seen once. The specimen sequenced was PBMCs. These receptor sequences come from a woman aged 18-35 years in good health and CMV-seronegative.

The rearrangement uses TRBV6-1 and TRBJ2-7, with 9 bases fitting TRBD1. The CDR3 contains 15 residues. Germline V CDR1 and CDR2: MNHNS, SASEGT. J gave up 2 bases and V 3 bases, and 5 bases lay outside the gene matches. CDR3 coding DNA: TGTGCCAGCAGTGAGTTCGGGACAGGGCCCTACGAGCAGTACTTC. Translated, it gives CASSEFGTGPYEQYF.

The gene calls are TRBV28 and TRBJ1-5; 7 bases agree with TRBD1. The CDR3 has 14 residues. The junction had 9 bases not matched to a gene; V was cut back by 7 bases and J by 6 bases. CDR1 is MDHEN, CDR2 SYDVKM, per germline. CDR3 nucleotide sequence: TGTGCCAGCACCTACAGGGGTCCCCCTCAGCCCCAGCATTTT. Translated: CASTYRGPPQPQHF.

The chain recombines TRBV7-2 with TRBJ1-2; 9 bases are a match to TRBD1. V was clipped by 5 bases and J by 4 bases; unmatched bases: 11. Germline lookup yields CDR1 SGHTA and CDR2 FQGNSA. The CDR3 runs to 16 residues. The CDR3 protein is CASSQGYRGQGYGYTF. CDR3 nucleotides: TGTGCCAGCAGCCAGGGGTACAGGGGGCAGGGCTATGGCTACACCTTC.

The J gene is TRBJ1-2, the V gene TRBV7-9, with 7 bases that match TRBD1. Germline loops: CDR1 SEHNR, CDR2 FQNEAQ (reference sequence). The V segment lost 2 bases and the J segment 3 bases; nucleotides outside the gene matches: 6. The CDR3 loop spans 15 amino acids. CDR3: CASSLNRGRDYGYTF. The CDR3 DNA reads as TGTGCCAGCAGCTTAAATAGGGGGCGCGACTATGGCTACACCTTC. The entire variable domain, with the rest obtained from reference TRBV7-9 and TRBJ1-2, is as follows: DTGVSQNPRHKITKRGQNVTFRCDPISEHNRLYWYRQTLGQGPEFLTYFQNEAQLEKSRLLSDRFSAERPKGSFSTLEIQRTEQGDSAMYLCASSLNRGRDYGYTFGSGTRLTVV.

V is TRBV25-1 and J is TRBJ2-3; 7 bases align to TRBD2. V gave up 3 bases and J gave up 3 bases; unmatched junction bases: 3. The V gene's germline CDR1 is MGHDK and CDR2 SYGVNS. This CDR3 region has 14 residues. Written as DNA, the CDR3 is TGTGCCAGCAGTGATATGGGGGGGACAGATACGCAGTATTTT. Protein sequence: CASSDMGGTDTQYF.

The chain employs TRBV7-9 and TRBJ1-1; 9 bases are shared with TRBD1. After removal of 3 bases from V and 0 bases from J, the junction contained 8 bases not matched to a gene. The CDR3 length is 17 residues. CDR1 SEHNR and CDR2 FQNEAQ come from the germline V gene (reference sequence). The CDR3 region is CASSFLWTGAMNTEAFF. CDR3 coding DNA: TGTGCCAGCAGCTTTTTGTGGACAGGGGCGATGAACACTGAAGCTTTCTTT.

This chain connects TRBV19 to TRBJ1-5; TRBD1 matches 7 bases. The germline V gene encodes CDR1 LNHDA and CDR2 SQIVND (reference sequence). The CDR3 extends over 14 amino acids. V dropped 6 bases and J dropped 3; count of bases not matched to a gene: 5. CDR3 nucleotide sequence: TGTGCCAGTAGAAGGGACAGCCCCAATCAGCCCCAGCATTTT. Its translation is CASRRDSPNQPQHF.

This clone has a single count. The rearrangement links TRBV6-5 to TRBJ1-2; a weak D match, TRBD1 (6 bases). V shed 6 bases and J shed 8 bases, with 19 bases lying between them. Germline CDR1 MNHEY, CDR2 SVGAGI. The CDR3 is 14 amino acids. CDR3 sequence (DNA): TGTGCCAGCAGATCCCTGACAGGCTCCTTGGGCTACACCTTC. Protein sequence: CASRSLTGSLGYTF.

This chain links TRBV7-2 with TRBJ2-4; 10 bases match TRBD2. In germline, CDR1 is SGHTA, CDR2 FQGNSA. This CDR3 spans 17 amino acids. V was pared by 1 base and J by 1 base, with 4 bases of the junction left unmatched. The CDR3: CASSLDLSGRAKNIQYF. CDR3 DNA sequence: TGTGCCAGCAGCTTAGATCTTAGCGGGAGGGCCAAAAACATTCAGTACTTC. Complete variable domain (other parts from reference TRBV7-2 and TRBJ2-4): GAGVSQSPSNKVTEKGKDVELRCDPISGHTALYWYRQSLGQGLEFLIYFQGNSAPDKSGLPSDRFSAERTGGSVSTLTIQRTQQEDSAVYLCASSLDLSGRAKNIQYFGAGTRLSVL.